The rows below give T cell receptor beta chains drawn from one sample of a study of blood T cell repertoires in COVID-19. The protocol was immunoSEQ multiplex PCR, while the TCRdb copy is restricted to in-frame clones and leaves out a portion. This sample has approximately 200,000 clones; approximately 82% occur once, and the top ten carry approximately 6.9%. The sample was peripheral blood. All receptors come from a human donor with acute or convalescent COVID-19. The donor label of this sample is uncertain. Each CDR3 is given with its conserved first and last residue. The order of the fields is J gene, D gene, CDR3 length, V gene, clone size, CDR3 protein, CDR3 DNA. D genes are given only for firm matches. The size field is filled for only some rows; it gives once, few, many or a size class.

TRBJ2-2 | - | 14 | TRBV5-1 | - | CASIPGPNTGELFF | TGCGCCAGCATCCCAGGTCCGAACACCGGGGAGCTGTTTTTT
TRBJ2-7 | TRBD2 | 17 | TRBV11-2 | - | CASSLVRGTSVSYEQYF | TGTGCCAGCAGCTTAGTAAGGGGGACTAGCGTCTCCTACGAGCAGTACTTC
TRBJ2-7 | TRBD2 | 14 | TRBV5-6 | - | CASRQLATTYEQYF | TGTGCCAGCAGGCAACTAGCGACAACCTACGAGCAGTACTTC
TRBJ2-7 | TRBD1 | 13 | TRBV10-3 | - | CAISTEGQGSQYF | TGTGCCATCAGTACCGAAGGACAGGGTAGCCAGTACTTC
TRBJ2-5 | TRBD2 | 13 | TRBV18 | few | CASGRGPQETQYF | TGTGCCAGCGGGAGGGGACCGCAAGAGACCCAGTACTTC
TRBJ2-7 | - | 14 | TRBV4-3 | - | CASSQVPSSYEQYF | TGCGCCAGCAGCCAAGTGCCCAGCTCCTACGAGCAGTACTTC
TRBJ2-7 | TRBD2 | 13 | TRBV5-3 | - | CARSLERECEQYF | TGTGCCAGAAGCTTGGAGCGGGAGTGCGAGCAGTACTTC
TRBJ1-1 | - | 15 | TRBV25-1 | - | CASSDGLGRSTEAFF | TGTGCCAGCAGTGATGGTTTGGGCCGCTCAACTGAAGCTTTCTTT
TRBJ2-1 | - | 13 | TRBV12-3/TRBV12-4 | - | CASSFRDWGEQFF | TGTGCCAGCAGTTTCCGGGACTGGGGTGAGCAGTTCTTC
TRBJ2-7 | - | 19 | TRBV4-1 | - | CASSHGLAPSALSSYEQYF | TGCGCCAGCAGCCATGGACTCGCCCCTAGCGCCTTAAGCTCCTACGAGCAGTACTTC
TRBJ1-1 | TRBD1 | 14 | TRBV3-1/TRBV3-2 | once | CASSQSTGATEAFF | TGTGCCAGCAGCCAGTCAACAGGGGCCACTGAAGCTTTCTTT
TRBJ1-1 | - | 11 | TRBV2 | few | CASSPETEAFF | TGTGCCAGCAGTCCTGAGACTGAAGCTTTCTTT
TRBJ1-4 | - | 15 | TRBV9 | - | CASSVAGATNEKLFF | TGTGCCAGCAGCGTAGCAGGGGCAACTAATGAAAAACTGTTTTTT
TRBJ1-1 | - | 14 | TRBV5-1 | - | CASSLLPGNTEAFF | TGCGCCAGCAGCTTACTTCCAGGGAACACTGAAGCTTTCTTT
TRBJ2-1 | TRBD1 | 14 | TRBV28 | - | CASRGWDRVNEQFF | TGTGCCAGCAGAGGTTGGGACAGGGTCAATGAGCAGTTCTTC
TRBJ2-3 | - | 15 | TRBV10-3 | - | CAISGQTASTDTQYF | TGTGCCATCAGTGGACAAACGGCTAGCACAGATACGCAGTATTTT
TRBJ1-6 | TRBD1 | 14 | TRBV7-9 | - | CASSLTGQTTVPHF | TGTGCCAGCAGCTTAACGGGACAGACAACGGTACCGCATTTT
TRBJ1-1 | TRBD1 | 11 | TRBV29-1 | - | CSVFHRGEAFF | TGCAGCGTTTTCCACAGGGGGGAAGCTTTCTTT
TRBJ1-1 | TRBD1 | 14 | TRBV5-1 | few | CASSGSSRDREAFF | TGCGCCAGCAGCGGAAGTTCCCGGGACAGGGAAGCTTTCTTT
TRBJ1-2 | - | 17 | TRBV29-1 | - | CSVGSDGVTGANYGYTF | TGCAGCGTCGGCTCCGACGGAGTTACCGGAGCTAACTATGGCTACACCTTC
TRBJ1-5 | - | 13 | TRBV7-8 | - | CASSSSQGQPQHF | TGTGCCAGCAGCTCTTCGCAGGGTCAGCCCCAGCATTTT
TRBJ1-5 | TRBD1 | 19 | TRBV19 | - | CASSIDHGTGGSSNQPQHF | TGTGCCAGTAGTATAGATCACGGGACAGGGGGCTCTAGCAATCAGCCCCAGCATTTT
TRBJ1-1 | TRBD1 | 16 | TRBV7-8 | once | CASSLRGGQGSTEAFF | TGTGCCAGCAGCTTAAGGGGAGGACAGGGAAGTACTGAAGCTTTCTTT
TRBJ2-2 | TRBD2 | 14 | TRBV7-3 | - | CASSALAGAGELFF | TGTGCCAGCAGCGCACTAGCGGGAGCCGGGGAGCTGTTTTTT